The 8 T cell receptor beta chains in this list originate from one sample, sequenced in a study of blood T cell repertoires in COVID-19. Libraries were prepared by immunoSEQ multiplex PCR; TCRdb keeps only in-frame clonotypes and omits some of them. This repertoire shows 45,000 to 65,000 clones, approximately 91% found once; its top ten account for less than 4%. The sequencing input was peripheral blood. The receptors shown here come from a man between 50 and 59 years old with acute or convalescent COVID-19.

The CDR3, as DNA: TGTGCCAGTAGTATAATATTTCCAGGGGCCCCAAACATTCAGTACTTC. Translated, it gives CASSIIFPGAPNIQYF. The gene calls are TRBV19 and TRBJ2-4; possibly TRBD1 for D (6 bases). V shed 2 bases and J shed 6 bases, with 17 bases lying between them. Germline V gene data show CDR1 as LNHDA and CDR2 as SQIVND (reference sequence). The CDR3 totals 16 residues.

The chain joins TRBV19 to TRBJ1-5; TRBD1 matches 8 bases. With 5 bases clipped from V and 4 bases from J, the junction kept 7 bases outside the gene matches. CDR1 is LNHDA, CDR2 SQIVND, per germline (reference sequence). The CDR3 has 15 residues. CDR3 loop: CASSGSGGANQPQHF. The CDR3 DNA sequence: TGTGCCAGTAGTGGGTCAGGGGGCGCAAATCAGCCCCAGCATTTT.

This sequence joins TRBV6-2 or TRBV6-3 and TRBJ1-6, with D hard to call. There are 15 residues in the CDR3. Germline assignment: CDR1 MNHEY and CDR2 SVGEGT. Trimming cost V 2 bases and J 7 bases, with 12 bases left between them. The CDR3 loop is CASSYGSGWNSPLHF. CDR3 DNA sequence: TGTGCCAGCAGTTACGGTTCGGGGTGGAATTCACCCCTCCACTTT.

In this sample, this clone turned up a few times. The chain links TRBV18 to TRBJ2-5; tentative D call: TRBD1 (7 bases). CDR1 is KGHSH, CDR2 LQKENI, per germline. Trimming pared 4 bases from V and 3 bases from J, leaving 24 bases between. The CDR3 is 18 residues long. CDR3 protein: CASSRSQGGRRFEETQYF. The DNA for the CDR3 is TGTGCCAGCTCACGATCTCAGGGGGGAAGAAGGTTCGAAGAGACCCAGTACTTC.

V and J are TRBV7-8 and TRBJ1-5; the D is unclear. Germline CDR1 reads SGHVS; CDR2 reads FQNEAQ. Trimming took 0 bases from V and 0 from J, leaving 6 bases between them. This CDR3 is built from 15 residues. This chain's CDR3 is CASSLAGNSNQPQHF. Written as DNA, the CDR3 is TGTGCCAGCAGCTTAGCGGGCAATAGCAATCAGCCCCAGCATTTT.

The V and J genes are TRBV4-3 and TRBJ2-7, with D unclear. V was pared by 2 bases and J by 4 bases, with 12 bases between. The CDR3 covers 14 residues. The V gene's germline CDR1 is LGHNA and CDR2 YSLEER. CDR3 in amino acids: CASSQSPVGYEQYF. CDR3 nucleotide sequence: TGCGCCAGCAGCCAATCCCCCGTCGGGTACGAGCAGTACTTC.

The chain uses TRBV7-9 and TRBJ1-5; D gene ambiguous. CDR3 length equals 12 residues. V was shortened by 5 bases and J by 6 bases, with 8 bases between the two germline ends. Germline CDR1 and CDR2: SEHNR and FQNEAQ (reference sequence). The CDR3 protein is CASSPGLQPQHF. CDR3 in DNA: TGTGCCAGCAGCCCGGGTCTTCAGCCCCAGCATTTT.

This chain uses TRBV7-6 with TRBJ2-7; 9 nucleotides align to TRBD1. Germline V CDR1 and CDR2: SGHVS, FNYEAQ. The CDR3 sequence is 15 residues long. Trimming took 5 bases from V and 5 from J; bases not matched to a gene: 10. DNA for the CDR3: TGTGCCAGCAGCGTAGGAGGGACAGGGACCCACGAGCAGTACTTC. This encodes CASSVGGTGTHEQYF.